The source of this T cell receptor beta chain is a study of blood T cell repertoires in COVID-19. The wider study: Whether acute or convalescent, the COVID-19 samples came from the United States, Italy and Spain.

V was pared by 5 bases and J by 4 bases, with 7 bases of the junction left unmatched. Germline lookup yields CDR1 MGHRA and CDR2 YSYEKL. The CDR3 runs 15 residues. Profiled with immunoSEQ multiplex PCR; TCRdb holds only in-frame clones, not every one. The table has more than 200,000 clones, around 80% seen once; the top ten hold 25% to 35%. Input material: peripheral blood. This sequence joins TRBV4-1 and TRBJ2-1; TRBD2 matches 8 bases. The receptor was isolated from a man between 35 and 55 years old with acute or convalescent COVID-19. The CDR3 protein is CASSTTGLDYNEQFF. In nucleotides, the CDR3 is TGCGCCAGCAGCACGACGGGACTAGATTACAATGAGCAGTTCTTC.